This T cell receptor beta chain is drawn from a study of cytomegalovirus exposure and HLA in healthy donors. CDR3 length: 14 amino acids. The V gene's germline CDR1 is LGHNA and CDR2 YSLEER. The V end was cut by 0 bases, the J end by 6 bases, with 11 bases between. This clone was seen a single time. A multiplex PCR was run with 60 Vbeta primers and 13 Jbeta primers. TCRdb's table, derived via immunoSEQ multiplex PCR, lists solely in-frame clones and lacks some. Of 100,000 to 150,000 clones listed, approximately 80% are singletons. The receptor comes from a female donor in good health and CMV-seronegative. Sample: PBMCs. This sequence joins TRBV4-3 and TRBJ1-2; no reliable D call. The CDR3 coding sequence is TGCGCCAGCAGCCAAGATTGGGGAGGGAATGGCTACACCTTC. Translating gives CASSQDWGGNGYTF.